The present T cell receptor (beta chain) was sequenced within a study of blood T cell repertoires in COVID-19. Germline CDR1 SGHAT, CDR2 FQDESV (reference sequence). V lost 0 bases, J lost 11 bases, and 8 bases lay in between. This CDR3 region has 12 residues. The data were produced by immunoSEQ multiplex PCR, yet TCRdb's version contains in-frame clones alone and is incomplete. The sample has roughly 160,000 clones, approximately 90% seen once. The TCR was taken from a woman in her 70s with COVID-19, enrolled during active disease. Sequences were obtained from peripheral blood. The chain is built from TRBV11-1 and TRBJ1-5; D call uncertain. The CDR3 DNA sequence: TGTGCCAGCAGCTTAGCCCTCTCGGCCCAGCATTTT. Translating gives CASSLALSAQHF.